These 7 T cell receptor beta chains were all obtained from the same sample, sequenced in a study of cytomegalovirus exposure and HLA in healthy donors. PCR was performed using 60 Vbeta and 13 Jbeta primers. Sequencing was performed with immunoSEQ multiplex PCR; in TCRdb, only in-frame clones are kept and a portion is missing. The sample gives about 150,000 clones, around 67% of which show up once; 1.5% to 2% is in the top ten. The sample consisted of PBMCs. Source of these receptors: a woman younger than 30 in good health and CMV-seronegative.

The gene calls are TRBV19 and TRBJ2-1, with a tentative D call TRBD1 (5 bases). V lost 4 bases to trimming and J lost 5 bases, with 18 bases between them. The CDR3 length is 16 residues. Germline loops: CDR1 LNHDA, CDR2 SQIVND (reference sequence). CDR3 protein: CASSKTPQGINNEQFF. Here the CDR3 DNA reads TGTGCCAGTAGTAAAACACCGCAGGGAATTAACAATGAGCAGTTCTTC.

This rearrangement joins TRBV30 to TRBJ1-1; D call uncertain. Germline-derived CDR1 and CDR2 are GTSNPN and SVGIG (reference sequence). This CDR3 region has 13 residues. Between the trimmed V and J ends, which lost 2 bases and 4 bases, there was a span of 11 bases. The CDR3 protein is CAWSFSRGTEAFF. The CDR3 coding sequence is TGTGCCTGGAGTTTTTCCCGGGGCACTGAAGCTTTCTTT.

The rearrangement links TRBV11-2 to TRBJ2-7, with 7 bases lining up with TRBD1. The V segment lost 4 bases and the J segment 5 bases; nucleotides outside the gene matches: 8. Looked up from germline, CDR1 is SGHAT and CDR2 is FQNNGV. The CDR3 has 14 amino acids. CDR3 region: CASSSPTGRNEQYF. DNA of the CDR3: TGTGCCAGCAGCTCTCCGACAGGGCGCAACGAGCAGTACTTC.

The rearrangement links TRBV4-1 to TRBJ2-3, with 12 positions matching TRBD2. CDR3 length equals 17 residues. Unmatched junction bases numbered 6, after V lost 4 bases and J lost 1 base. CDR1 is MGHRA, CDR2 YSYEKL, per germline. CDR3 protein: CASSPSSGRAGTDTQYF. The CDR3 DNA reads TGCGCCAGCAGCCCATCTAGCGGGAGGGCCGGCACAGATACGCAGTATTTT.

The CDR3 protein is CAIRSADTLGYGYTF. The CDR3 bases are TGTGCCATCAGGAGCGCGGACACTCTGGGCTATGGCTACACCTTC. The chain recombines TRBV10-3 with TRBJ1-2; weak D call: TRBD1 (5 bases). Trimming cost V 6 bases and J 4 bases, with 18 bases left between them. This CDR3 comprises 15 residues. CDR1 and CDR2 from the germline V gene are ENHRY and SYGVKD.

This rearrangement joins TRBV10-3 to TRBJ2-7, with TRBD2 matching 9 bases. Losses at the gene ends were 3 bases for V and 2 bases for J; bases not matched to a gene: 5. This CDR3 is 15 amino acids long. The V gene's germline CDR1 is ENHRY and CDR2 SYGVKD. CDR3 region: CAISDGVAGAYEQYF. CDR3 coding DNA: TGTGCCATCAGTGATGGGGTAGCGGGGGCCTACGAGCAGTACTTC.

V usage is TRBV19 and J usage is TRBJ1-1, with 8 nucleotides matching TRBD1. Losses at the gene ends were 7 bases for V and 5 bases for J; bases not matched to a gene: 12. The CDR3 totals 15 residues. Per the germline V gene, CDR1 is LNHDA and CDR2 is SQIVND (reference sequence). CDR3 protein: CASTPPGQGDTEAFF. CDR3 nucleotides: TGTGCCAGTACCCCCCCCGGACAGGGAGATACTGAAGCTTTCTTT.